These 15 T cell receptor beta chains were all obtained from the same sample, sequenced in a study of cytomegalovirus exposure and HLA in healthy donors. The study ran its PCR with 60 Vbeta and 13 Jbeta primers. Here immunoSEQ multiplex PCR was the method, and the copy in TCRdb shows in-frame clones only, minus some. The repertoire has about 120,000 clones, 77% of them found once; the top ten carry 4.5% to 6%. Sequences were obtained from PBMCs. These receptors were obtained from a man aged 18 to 35 in good health and CMV-seropositive.

The V and J genes are TRBV28 and TRBJ1-2; TRBD1 matches at 8 bases. This CDR3 spans 12 amino acids. Germline CDR1 MDHEN, CDR2 SYDVKM. V dropped 8 bases and J dropped 6; count of bases not matched to a gene: 5. The CDR3 loop is CASQGARNGYTF. The CDR3 DNA follows: TGTGCCAGCCAGGGGGCGCGAAATGGCTACACCTTC.

The gene calls are TRBV6-1 and TRBJ2-7, with D tentatively TRBD1 (6 bases). The CDR3 spans 13 residues. V gave up 5 bases and J gave up 3 bases, with 11 bases separating them. Germline CDR1 and CDR2: MNHNS and SASEGT. The CDR3 region has the DNA TGTGCCAGCAGTTTACAGGGTCGCTACGAGCAGTACTTC. This gives the protein CASSLQGRYEQYF.

The V and J genes are TRBV6-5 and TRBJ1-3, with D possibly TRBD1 on 5 matching bases. Deletions cut 4 bases from V and 0 bases from J, with 13 bases between. CDR1 is MNHEY and CDR2 is SVGAGI in the germline V gene. The CDR3 sequence is 16 residues long. CDR3 sequence (DNA): TGTGCCAGCAGTTCCACCTCGGGGGACTCTGGAAACACCATATATTTT. Protein sequence: CASSSTSGDSGNTIYF.

V and J are TRBV7-8 and TRBJ2-7; D might be TRBD1 (6 bases). V was pared by 4 bases and J by 6 bases, with 19 bases between. CDR1 SGHVS and CDR2 FQNEAQ come from the germline V gene. The CDR3 is 15 amino acids. DNA of the CDR3: TGTGCCAGCAGCTCTCACCCGACAGGTGGTGGCGAGCAGTACTTC. Translation gives CASSSHPTGGGEQYF. The whole variable domain, remainder taken from reference TRBV7-8 and TRBJ2-7, is GAGVSQSPRYKVAKRGQDVALRCDPISGHVSLFWYQQALGQGPEFLTYFQNEAQLDKSGLPSDRFFAERPEGSVSTLKIQRTQQEDSAVYLCASSSHPTGGGEQYFGPGTRLTVT.

The DNA for the CDR3 is TGTGCCAGCAGCCCAGAGTGGGCAGGAGGTGAAGCTTTCTTT. Its protein is CASSPEWAGGEAFF. The rearrangement links TRBV7-8 to TRBJ1-1; D ambiguous. Trimming took off 5 bases at V and 7 bases at J, with 17 bases between the two ends. CDR1 is SGHVS, CDR2 FQNEAQ, per germline. This CDR3 has 14 residues.

The chain carries TRBV30 and TRBJ1-1; tentative D call: TRBD1 (5 bases). The CDR3 consists of 14 residues. Germline lookup yields CDR1 GTSNPN and CDR2 SVGIG (reference sequence). V was cut by 5 bases and J by 4 bases, with 17 bases left in between. The CDR3 DNA follows: TGTGCCTGGGACGAATTAGGGGATCGCACTGAAGCTTTCTTT. Amino acids: CAWDELGDRTEAFF.

A single count supports this clone. V gene TRBV11-2 combines with J gene TRBJ1-5; no firm D call. Germline lookup yields CDR1 SGHAT and CDR2 FQNNGV. With 1 base removed from V and 7 bases from J, the gap between germline ends came to 11 bases. The CDR3 is 14 residues long. The CDR3 is CASSLGVGGQPQHF. CDR3 sequence (DNA): TGTGCCAGCAGCTTAGGAGTGGGAGGGCAGCCCCAGCATTTT.

As DNA, the CDR3 is TGCGCCAGCAGCTCCTCCTCTAGCGGTGCAACCTACGAGCAGTACTTC. Residues: CASSSSSSGATYEQYF. The V gene is TRBV5-1, the J gene TRBJ2-5; TRBD2 agrees at 7 bases. Gene TRBJ2-7 matches the end of the DNA better, so the J call may be wrong. The CDR3 sequence is 16 residues long. The germline V gene has CDR1 SGHRS and CDR2 YFSETQ.

Points on this clone: The junction does not match germline at one end; this may be a read error. The J gene is TRBJ2-1, the V gene TRBV7-7; 11 bases agree with TRBD2. CDR1 is SSHAT and CDR2 is FNYEAQ in the germline V gene (reference sequence). The length of the CDR3 is 17 residues. CDR3 sequence (DNA): TGTGCTAGCAGCTTAGCTCTAGGGACTAGCGGCTACAATGAGCAGTTCTTC. Translating gives CASSLALGTSGYNEQFF.

V is TRBV30 and J is TRBJ1-5; TRBD1 matches 9 bases. Looked up from germline, CDR1 is GTSNPN and CDR2 is SVGIG (reference sequence). V shed 1 base, J shed 4 bases, and the junction held 11 bases outside the gene matches. The CDR3 consists of 17 residues. The CDR3 here is CAWSAPRPDRGNQPQHF. The CDR3 DNA reads TGTGCCTGGAGTGCCCCACGACCGGACAGGGGTAATCAGCCCCAGCATTTT.

V usage is TRBV6-1 and J usage is TRBJ2-5; TRBD1 aligns across 7 bases. This CDR3 is 12 amino acids long. CDR1 is MNHNS, CDR2 SASEGT, per germline. V was clipped by 10 bases and J by 5 bases; unmatched bases: 7. The chain's CDR3 is CATSTGTETQYF. The CDR3 DNA reads as TGTGCCACATCGACAGGGACGGAGACCCAGTACTTC.

To note about this clone: Distinct nucleotide sequences in the sample also encode this CDR3. The chain is built from TRBV4-1 and TRBJ1-5; D possibly corresponds to TRBD1 (6 bases). The ends were cut back, 6 bases at V and 6 bases at J, with 12 bases in the middle. The CDR3 totals 13 residues. Per germline, CDR1 MGHRA and CDR2 YSYEKL. CDR3 sequence (DNA): TGCGCCAGCAGTCGCGGGGGGGCTCAGCCCCAGCATTTT. This codes for CASSRGGAQPQHF.

The rearrangement links TRBV29-1 to TRBJ1-6; a possible D gene is TRBD1 (6 bases). The germline CDR1 and CDR2 sequences are SQVTM and ANQGSEA. V was pared by 6 bases and J by 6 bases, with 12 bases between. The CDR3 covers 13 residues. The CDR3 coding sequence is TGCAGCGTCGCGACAGGCTTTAATTCACCCCTCCACTTT. Translating it yields CSVATGFNSPLHF.

The chain joins TRBV10-1 to TRBJ1-1; no firm D call. Germline CDR1 reads WNHNN; CDR2 reads SYGVQD (reference sequence). Trimming took 1 base from V and 1 from J, leaving 10 bases between them. The CDR3 consists of 15 residues. The CDR3 DNA follows: TGCGCCAGCAGTGAGTTGGAAGGGAGGAACACTGAAGCTTTCTTT. Translation: CASSELEGRNTEAFF.

This chain links TRBV11-1 with TRBJ2-7, with 13 bases identical to TRBD2. Losses at the gene ends were 5 bases for V and 5 bases for J; bases not matched to a gene: 6. In germline, CDR1 is SGHAT, CDR2 FQDESV (reference sequence). The CDR3 is 15 amino acids. Here the CDR3 DNA reads TGTGCCAGCAGCCCGACTAGCGGGAGGAGCCACGAGCAGTACTTC. Protein product: CASSPTSGRSHEQYF.